This record concerns one TCR beta chain sequence. What it binds is unknown. The ends lost 2 bases at V and 5 bases at J; junction bases unmatched: 20. The CDR3 is 20 amino acids. CDR1 is SNHLY and CDR2 is FYNNEI in the germline V gene. The data belong to a study of cytomegalovirus exposure and HLA in healthy donors. Regarding the study as a whole: Prior analysis indicated that the majority of TCR beta V segments exhibited productivity approximately 87% or approximately 30% of the time. Common viral pathogens seemed to be connected with several of the most significant clusters, according to a later analysis. Researchers reported in a later analysis that a missense DCLRE1C variant was tied to TCR beta V- and J-gene trimming. Certain sequence variants were highly shared and formed a cluster, and this cluster was likely a sequencing artifact.

The primer mix had 60 Vbeta and 13 Jbeta primers. Generated by immunoSEQ multiplex PCR, the TCRdb table keeps only in-frame clones and is missing some. Counted here are approximately 110,000 clones, roughly 73% occurring once; the ten biggest clones make up approximately 0.9%. The chain is built from TRBV2 and TRBJ1-1; 10 bases agree with TRBD1. This clonotype was obtained from a woman aged 30 to 39 in good health and CMV-seronegative. Material: PBMCs. This CDR3 reads CASSESRGTGARKRTTEAFF. The CDR3 bases are TGTGCCAGCAGTGAATCGAGGGGGACAGGGGCCCGCAAACGAACGACTGAAGCTTTCTTT.